This TCR beta chain was profiled in a study of control samples from healthy donors and cancer patients. Produced via immunoSEQ multiplex PCR; TCRdb's table is partial and in-frame only. The sample contains 95,000 to 120,000 clones, around 80% of which appear only once. The germline gives CDR1 SGHTA, CDR2 FQGNSA. The CDR3 extends over 14 amino acids. The junction had 3 bases not matched to a gene; V was cut back by 1 base and J by 9 bases. This sequence originates from a man between 18 and 35 years old in good health. The sequencing sample was made of blood. The chain couples TRBV7-2 to TRBJ1-6, with 7 bases that match TRBD1. The CDR3 nucleotides are TGTGCCAGCAGCTTAGTACAGGGGAGTTCACCCCTCCACTTT. Amino acids: CASSLVQGSSPLHF.